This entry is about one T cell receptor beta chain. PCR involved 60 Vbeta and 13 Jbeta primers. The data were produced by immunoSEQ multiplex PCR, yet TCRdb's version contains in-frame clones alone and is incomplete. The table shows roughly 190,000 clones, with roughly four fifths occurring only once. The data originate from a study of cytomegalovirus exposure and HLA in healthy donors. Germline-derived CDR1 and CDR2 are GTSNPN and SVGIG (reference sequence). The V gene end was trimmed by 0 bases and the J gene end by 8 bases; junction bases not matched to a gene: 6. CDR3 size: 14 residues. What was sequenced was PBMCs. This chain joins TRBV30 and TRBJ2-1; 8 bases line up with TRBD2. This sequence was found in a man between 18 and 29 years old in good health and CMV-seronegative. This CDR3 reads CAWSVLAVWDEQFF. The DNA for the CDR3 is TGTGCCTGGAGTGTACTAGCGGTTTGGGATGAGCAGTTCTTC.